This T cell receptor (beta chain) was captured by sequencing in a study of immune evolution from preneoplasia to lung adenocarcinoma. The wider study: HLA loss of heterozygosity: about 7% AIS, about 15% MIA, approximately 35% ADC, none AAH.

Produced via immunoSEQ multiplex PCR; TCRdb's table is partial and in-frame only. The sample has roughly 6,700 clones; over 80% are singletons. The CDR3 is 15 amino acids. Trimming took 6 bases from V and 3 from J; bases not matched to a gene: 7. Looked up from germline, CDR1 is SGHDT and CDR2 is YYEEEE. Resections took place in Japan or China from the mid-2010s to the late 2010s. Each case's diagnosis was confirmed by two pathologists on H&E. This TCR derives from a person between 55 and 69 years old with lung adenocarcinoma. The specimen sequenced was FFPE invasive lung adenocarcinoma tissue. The chain uses TRBV5-6 and TRBJ2-2; 8 nucleotides align to TRBD1. For the CDR3, the DNA is TGTGCCAGCAAACCAGGGACAGGTTACACCGGGGAGCTGTTTTTT. It encodes CASKPGTGYTGELFF. The variable domain in full, with the rest retrieved from reference TRBV5-6 and TRBJ2-2, is DAGVTQSPTHLIKTRGQQVTLRCSPKSGHDTVSWYQQALGQGPQFIFQYYEEEERQRGNFPDRFSGHQFPNYSSELNVNALLLGDSALYLCASKPGTGYTGELFFGEGSRLTVL.